The 21 T cell receptor beta chains in this list originate from one sample, sequenced in a study of CD8 T cells in ankylosing spondylitis (dated by TCRdb to the late 2010s). The method behind the library was 5' RACE. TCRdb lists the instrument as Illumina HiSeq 2500. The raw public data were reprocessed by TCRdb itself: fastp quality trimming at Q25, MiXCR clonotype calling, in-frame beta chains only. Entries are consolidated by CDR3 protein sequence, retaining the most common genes and DNA. Across this sample there are over 95,000 distinct CDR3 sequences, with roughly 8.3% seen only once. 9.9% of the sample is taken by the ten largest. The sequenced material came from blood, either unsorted or a sorted T cell fraction (not recorded which). The receptors stem from a male donor with ankylosing spondylitis or in good health (not recorded which).

This clonotype was observed many times. This chain links TRBV5-1 with TRBJ2-3; the match to TRBD2 covers 8 bases. Unmatched junction bases numbered 14, after V lost 0 bases and J lost 5 bases. CDR3 length: 18 amino acids. Germline CDR1 reads SGHRS; CDR2 reads YFSETQ. Here the CDR3 reads CASSLEAYAGGGKDTQYF. CDR3 nucleotides: TGCGCCAGCAGCTTGGAGGCATATGCGGGAGGAGGGAAAGATACGCAGTATTTT. Combining the CDR3 with reference TRBV5-1 and TRBJ2-3 gives the whole variable domain KAGVTQTPRYLIKTRGQQVTLSCSPISGHRSVSWYQQTPGQGLQFLFEYFSETQRNKGNFPGRFSGRQFSNSRSEMNVSTLELGDSALYLCASSLEAYAGGGKDTQYFGPGTRLTVL.

This clonotype was observed many times. The V gene is TRBV27, the J gene TRBJ2-5; D is unresolved. Germline V lookup: CDR1 MNHEY, CDR2 SMNVEV (reference sequence). V lost 1 base and J lost 5, with 8 bases in between. This CDR3 has 13 residues. The chain's CDR3 is CASSLYGSETQYF. CDR3 in DNA: TGTGCCAGCAGTTTATATGGGTCGGAGACCCAGTACTTC.

This clonotype was counted many times. The chain is built from TRBV4-3 and TRBJ2-7, with a possible D match to TRBD2 (6 bases). The CDR3 length is 15 residues. CDR1 is LGHNA and CDR2 is YSLEER in the germline V gene. The ends were cut back, 4 bases at V and 4 bases at J, with 17 bases in the middle. CDR3 loop: CASSLSGLADYEQYF. As DNA, the CDR3 is TGCGCCAGCAGCCTTAGCGGTTTGGCAGATTACGAGCAGTACTTC.

The sample holds many counts of this clonotype. The V gene is TRBV7-2, the J gene TRBJ1-5; 7 bases are a match to TRBD1. With 1 base clipped from V and 5 bases from J, the junction kept 2 bases outside the gene matches. The CDR3 runs to 14 residues. Germline V gene data show CDR1 as SGHTA and CDR2 as FQGNSA. CDR3 nucleotides: TGTGCCAGCAGCTTAGACAGGGGTTATCAGCCCCAGCATTTT. This translates into CASSLDRGYQPQHF.

This clonotype was observed many times. The rearrangement links TRBV9 to TRBJ2-1; 7 nucleotides match TRBD2. V dropped 2 bases and J dropped 5; count of bases not matched to a gene: 10. Germline values: CDR1 SGDLS, CDR2 YYNGEE. The CDR3 is 16 residues long. CDR3 bases: TGTGCCAGCAGCGTCCCGACGGCGGGAGCTGACAATGAGCAGTTCTTC. Amino acids: CASSVPTAGADNEQFF.

This clonotype has a count of ten or more. The chain has TRBV7-2 and TRBJ2-7; D is unclear. The V gene's germline CDR1 is SGHTA and CDR2 FQGNSA. V was clipped by 3 bases and J by 3 bases, with 12 bases between them. The CDR3 runs to 14 residues. The CDR3 DNA reads TGTGCCAGCAGCTTGAGGACGCAAAACTACGAGCAGTACTTC. Its protein is CASSLRTQNYEQYF.

This clonotype was observed many times. The gene calls are TRBV12-3 or TRBV12-4 and TRBJ1-5, with 10 positions matching TRBD1. The CDR3 covers 17 residues. The V segment lost 3 bases and the J segment 4 bases; nucleotides outside the gene matches: 9. CDR3 coding DNA: TGTGCCAGCAGTTTTAGAGGGACAGGGGCGAGGAATCAGCCCCAGCATTTT. Its translation: CASSFRGTGARNQPQHF.

This clonotype showed up many times. This sequence joins TRBV20-1 and TRBJ2-7; D gene ambiguous. This CDR3 region has 11 residues. Trimming cost V 4 bases and J 4 bases, with 8 bases left between them. Germline CDR1 DFQATT, CDR2 SNEGSKA (reference sequence). The DNA for the CDR3 is TGCAGTGCTATCTCACGATACGAGCAGTACTTC. Its translation is CSAISRYEQYF.

This clonotype has a count of ten or more. V usage is TRBV10-3 and J usage is TRBJ1-2, with D possibly matching TRBD1 (5 bases). The V gene lost 6 bases and the J gene lost 3 bases, with 11 bases spanning the gap. The CDR3 loop spans 13 amino acids. In germline, CDR1 is ENHRY, CDR2 SYGVKD. The DNA of the CDR3 is TGTGCCATCAGCCCCGGGGACCACTATGGCTACACCTTC. Translating gives CAISPGDHYGYTF.

This clonotype has a count of ten or more. The chain employs TRBV4-3 and TRBJ2-7; 10 bases are shared with TRBD2. The CDR3 length is 16 residues. V lost 1 base and J lost 3; bases outside the gene matches: 6. Germline CDR1 reads LGHNA; CDR2 reads YSLEER. The CDR3 protein is CASSQGVLAGGYEQYF. CDR3 bases: TGCGCCAGCAGCCAAGGAGTATTAGCGGGAGGCTACGAGCAGTACTTC.

The table lists this clonotype with many counts. The CDR3 here is CASSVLRSPGELFF. In DNA form, the CDR3 reads TGTGCCAGCAGCGTGCTCAGGAGTCCCGGGGAGCTGTTTTTT. The J gene is TRBJ2-2, the V gene TRBV7-2; D gene uncertain. Trimming cost V 5 bases and J 6 bases, with 13 bases left between them. Germline V CDR1 and CDR2: SGHTA, FQGNSA. The CDR3 consists of 14 residues.

Many counts were recorded for this clonotype. The chain couples TRBV6-2 or TRBV6-3 to TRBJ2-1; no firm D call. CDR1 and CDR2 from the germline V gene are MNHEY and SVGEGT. Trimming cost V 7 bases and J 3 bases, with 16 bases left between them. The CDR3 runs 15 residues. CDR3 protein: CASTPPPGLYNEQFF. The CDR3 DNA is TGTGCCAGCACCCCCCCTCCGGGCCTCTACAATGAGCAGTTCTTC.

This clonotype was counted at least ten times. This rearrangement joins TRBV20-1 to TRBJ1-3; D may be TRBD1 (5 bases). From germline, CDR1 is DFQATT and CDR2 SNEGSKA (reference sequence). This CDR3 has 14 residues. V was clipped by 6 bases and J by 3 bases, with 15 bases between them. CDR3 DNA sequence: TGCAGTGCGGAAGCCGGGACTGTTGGAAACACCATATATTTT. It encodes CSAEAGTVGNTIYF.

Many counts were recorded for this clonotype. The gene calls are TRBV7-2 and TRBJ2-3; TRBD2 is a possible D gene (5 bases). Germline-derived CDR1 and CDR2 are SGHTA and FQGNSA. This CDR3 is built from 16 residues. V dropped 1 base and J dropped 2 bases, with 13 bases sitting between them. The CDR3 coding sequence is TGTGCCAGCAGCTTAGTCGGAGGTCCGAACACAGATACGCAGTATTTT. This gives the protein CASSLVGGPNTDTQYF. Based on the CDR3 plus reference TRBV7-2 and TRBJ2-3, the full variable domain is GAGVSQSPSNKVTEKGKDVELRCDPISGHTALYWYRQSLGQGLEFLIYFQGNSAPDKSGLPSDRFSAERTGGSVSTLTIQRTQQEDSAVYLCASSLVGGPNTDTQYFGPGTRLTVL.

This clonotype was seen only a few times. The chain has TRBV7-9 and TRBJ2-1; a possible D gene is TRBD1 (6 bases). V lost 0 bases to trimming and J lost 10 bases, with 10 bases between them. Germline values: CDR1 SEHNR, CDR2 FQNEAQ (reference sequence). The CDR3 contains 13 residues. CDR3 residues: CASSLANQGEQFF. The CDR3 DNA reads as TGTGCCAGCAGCTTAGCAAACCAGGGGGAGCAGTTCTTC.

J is TRBJ2-1 and V is TRBV6-2 or TRBV6-3; D might be TRBD1 or TRBD2, each matching 6 bases. Looked up from germline, CDR1 is MNHEY and CDR2 is SVGEGT. This CDR3 region has 16 residues. V lost 5 bases to trimming and J lost 1 base, with 15 bases between them. The CDR3 sequence: CASSPDRGLSYNEQFF. CDR3 bases: TGTGCCAGCAGTCCCGACCGGGGGCTTTCCTACAATGAGCAGTTCTTC.

This clonotype was counted only a few times. The J gene is TRBJ2-7, the V gene TRBV2; D uncertain. V lost 2 bases to trimming and J lost 3 bases, with 5 bases between them. The CDR3 contains 12 residues. CDR1 is SNHLY and CDR2 is FYNNEI in the germline V gene. CDR3 in DNA: TGTGCCAGCAGTGAACAGCTCTACGAGCAGTACTTC. It yields the protein CASSEQLYEQYF. Full variable domain (remainder filled in from reference TRBV2 and TRBJ2-7): EPEVTQTPSHQVTQMGQEVILRCVPISNHLYFYWYRQILGQKVEFLVSFYNNEISEKSEIFDDQFSVERPDGSNFTLKIRSTKLEDSAMYFCASSEQLYEQYFGPGTRLTVT.

About this clonotype itself: A read error may explain this, as a much larger clone is one base away. The genes are TRBV5-6 and TRBJ2-7; D not resolved. Germline V CDR1 and CDR2: SGHDT, YYEEEE. This CDR3 region has 11 residues. Trimming removed 4 bases at V and 5 bases at J, with 7 bases between. The CDR3 sequence: CASSLCNEQYF. CDR3 nucleotide sequence: TGTGCCAGCAGCCTATGCAACGAGCAGTACTTC. Supplemented by reference TRBV5-6 and TRBJ2-7, the full variable domain reads DAGVTQSPTHLIKTRGQQVTLRCSPKSGHDTVSWYQQALGQGPQFIFQYYEEEERQRGNFPDRFSGHQFPNYSSELNVNALLLGDSALYLCASSLCNEQYFGPGTRLTVT.

This clonotype was counted many times. The V call is TRBV6-5, the J call TRBJ1-6, with TRBD1 identical over 7 bases. CDR1 and CDR2 from the germline V gene are MNHEY and SVGAGI. The V segment lost 2 bases and the J segment 8 bases; nucleotides outside the gene matches: 12. The CDR3 totals 17 residues. This CDR3 reads CASSYALQGVGDSPLHF. CDR3 in DNA: TGTGCCAGCAGTTACGCTCTCCAGGGGGTCGGGGATTCACCCCTCCACTTT.

This clonotype showed up many times. This rearrangement joins TRBV5-1 to TRBJ2-1; TRBD2 matches 10 bases. CDR1 and CDR2 (germline): SGHRS, YFSETQ. The trim removed 4 bases at V and 7 bases at J, leaving 8 bases unmatched. This CDR3 region has 15 residues. CDR3 sequence: CASSMRTSGQNEQFF. The CDR3 bases are TGCGCCAGCAGCATGAGGACTAGCGGACAAAATGAGCAGTTCTTC.

There are many counts of this clonotype. The J gene is TRBJ2-7, the V gene TRBV25-1; D remains unclear. Deletions cut 6 bases from V and 2 bases from J, with 14 bases between. The CDR3 is 14 amino acids. CDR1 and CDR2 from the germline V gene are MGHDK and SYGVNS. Here the CDR3 reads CASSYAGFPYEQYF. In nucleotides, the CDR3 is TGTGCCAGCAGCTATGCAGGTTTCCCCTACGAGCAGTACTTC.